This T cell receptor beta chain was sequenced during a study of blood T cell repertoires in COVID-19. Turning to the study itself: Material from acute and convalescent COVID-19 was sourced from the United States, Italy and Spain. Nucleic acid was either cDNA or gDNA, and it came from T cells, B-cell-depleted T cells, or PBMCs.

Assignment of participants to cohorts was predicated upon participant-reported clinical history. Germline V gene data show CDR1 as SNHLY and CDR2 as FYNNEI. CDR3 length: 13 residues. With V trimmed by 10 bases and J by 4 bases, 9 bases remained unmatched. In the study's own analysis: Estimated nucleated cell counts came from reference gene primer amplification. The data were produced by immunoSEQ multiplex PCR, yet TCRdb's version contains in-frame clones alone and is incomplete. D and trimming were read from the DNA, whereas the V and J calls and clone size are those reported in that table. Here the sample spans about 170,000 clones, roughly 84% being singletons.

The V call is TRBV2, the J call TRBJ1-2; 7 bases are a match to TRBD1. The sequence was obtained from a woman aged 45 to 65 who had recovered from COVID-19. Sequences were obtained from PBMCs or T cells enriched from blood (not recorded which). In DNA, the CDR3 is TGTGCCAACTCCCCCGGGACAGTCTATGGCTACACCTTC. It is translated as CANSPGTVYGYTF.